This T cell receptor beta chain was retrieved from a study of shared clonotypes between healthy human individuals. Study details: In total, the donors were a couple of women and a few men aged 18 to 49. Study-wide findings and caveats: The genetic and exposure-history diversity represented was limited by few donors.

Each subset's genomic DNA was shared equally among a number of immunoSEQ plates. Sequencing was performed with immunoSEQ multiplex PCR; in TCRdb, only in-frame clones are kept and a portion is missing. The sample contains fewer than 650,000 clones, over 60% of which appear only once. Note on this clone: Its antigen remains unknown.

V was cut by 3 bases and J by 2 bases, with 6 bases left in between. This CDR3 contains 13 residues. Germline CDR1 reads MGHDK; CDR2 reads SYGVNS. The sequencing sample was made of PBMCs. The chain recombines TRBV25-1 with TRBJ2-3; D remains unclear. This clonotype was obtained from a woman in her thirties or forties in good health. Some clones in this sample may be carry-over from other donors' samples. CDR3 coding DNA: TGTGCCAGCAGTGAGGGTCCCACAGATACGCAGTATTTT. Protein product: CASSEGPTDTQYF.